The 8 T cell receptor beta chains listed next were all sequenced from one sample in a study of blood T cell repertoires in COVID-19. Profiling relied on immunoSEQ multiplex PCR, and the TCRdb table lists in-frame clones only, not all of them. Among roughly 70,000 clones listed, 85% to 90% were seen once. What was sequenced was peripheral blood. All receptors come from a man aged 45-60 years with active COVID-19.

The chain joins TRBV24-1 to TRBJ2-3; 13 bases match TRBD2. In germline, CDR1 is KGHDR, CDR2 SFDVKD. The CDR3 loop spans 16 amino acids. Trimming cost V 4 bases and J 4 bases; bases outside gene matches: 4. Here the CDR3 reads CATSDVLAGGPDTQYF. CDR3 coding DNA: TGTGCCACCAGTGACGTACTAGCGGGAGGGCCAGATACGCAGTATTTT.

This clone was seen just once. The V call is TRBV9, the J call TRBJ2-7; D is possibly TRBD2 (6 bases). The CDR3 length is 13 residues. Germline V CDR1 and CDR2: SGDLS, YYNGEE. The germline V and J ends were trimmed by 1 base and 5 bases, with 10 bases remaining between them. The DNA for the CDR3 is TGTGCCAGCAGCGTAAATCCGGGGGACGAGCAGTACTTC. This sequence encodes CASSVNPGDEQYF.

The V call is TRBV5-1, the J call TRBJ2-7, with D perhaps matching TRBD2 (5 bases). Trimming stripped 4 bases from V and 0 bases from J, with 23 bases between. CDR3 size: 18 residues. Germline loops: CDR1 SGHRS, CDR2 YFSETQ. Here the CDR3 reads CASSPFPHLQGSSYEQYF. The CDR3 DNA follows: TGCGCCAGCAGCCCCTTCCCACATCTACAAGGGAGCTCCTACGAGCAGTACTTC.

J is TRBJ1-2 and V is TRBV5-1; 10 bases map to TRBD1. CDR1 SGHRS and CDR2 YFSETQ come from the germline V gene. This CDR3 spans 14 amino acids. Unmatched junction bases numbered 3, after V lost 4 bases and J lost 3 bases. CDR3 residues: CASSRGTGDYGYTF. CDR3 DNA: TGCGCCAGCAGCCGCGGGACAGGGGACTATGGCTACACCTTC.

J is TRBJ1-6 and V is TRBV6-1, with D maybe TRBD1 (5 bases). The ends were cut back, 2 bases at V and 10 bases at J, with 12 bases in the middle. The CDR3 has 14 amino acids. Germline V lookup: CDR1 MNHNS, CDR2 SASEGT. CDR3 coding DNA: TGTGCCAGCAGTGAACGCGGGGGGGTCTCACCCCTCCACTTT. It translates to CASSERGGVSPLHF.

The chain couples TRBV15 to TRBJ1-4; 7 bases fit TRBD1. The germline gives CDR1 LNHNV, CDR2 YYDKDF (reference sequence). V was clipped by 1 base and J by 2 bases; unmatched bases: 4. The CDR3 sequence is 16 residues long. The CDR3 DNA reads TGTGCCACCAGCAGAGTAATGGACAGGACTAATGAAAAACTGTTTTTT. Residues: CATSRVMDRTNEKLFF.

This clone is a singleton in its sample. V is TRBV4-3 and J is TRBJ2-7; D might be TRBD2 (6 bases). CDR3 length: 13 residues. The V and J ends lost 0 bases and 4 bases respectively, with 7 bases between them. Germline CDR1 LGHNA, CDR2 YSLEER. CDR3 protein: CASSQDLAYEQYF. As DNA, the CDR3 is TGCGCCAGCAGCCAAGATCTAGCGTACGAGCAGTACTTC.

This clone is categorized as medium-sized. The chain employs TRBV29-1 and TRBJ1-2; D remains ambiguous. The V end was cut by 7 bases, the J end by 6 bases, with 12 bases between. Looked up from germline, CDR1 is SQVTM and CDR2 is ANQGSEA. The CDR3 is 11 residues long. CDR3 residues: CSGAWGDGYTF. The DNA for the CDR3 is TGCAGCGGGGCGTGGGGAGATGGCTACACCTTC.